This TCR beta chain was retrieved from a study of T cells expressing NK-cell markers. Study-wide background: According to the study, TCR beta repertoires originated from sorted CD3+CD56+NKG2C+, CD3+CD56+NKG2C- and CD3+CD56-NKG2C+ T cells. Seven HCMV-seropositive donors and one seronegative donor made up the eight sequenced donors.

Using the 5' RACE reads, TCRdb records one entry per CDR3 protein without DNA. Recorded for this sample: 500,000 to 700,000 distinct CDR3 sequences. Germline assignment: CDR1 DFQATT and CDR2 SNEGSKA (reference sequence). This CDR3 has 14 residues. V gene TRBV20-1 combines with J gene TRBJ1-5. The sequenced sample was blood T cells: a sorted CD56 or NKG2C T cell subset, CD4+ or CD8+ T cells, or bulk PBMC T cells (not recorded which). The receptor was derived from a man younger than 35 in good health. The CDR3 region is CSAKGTERGQPQHF.